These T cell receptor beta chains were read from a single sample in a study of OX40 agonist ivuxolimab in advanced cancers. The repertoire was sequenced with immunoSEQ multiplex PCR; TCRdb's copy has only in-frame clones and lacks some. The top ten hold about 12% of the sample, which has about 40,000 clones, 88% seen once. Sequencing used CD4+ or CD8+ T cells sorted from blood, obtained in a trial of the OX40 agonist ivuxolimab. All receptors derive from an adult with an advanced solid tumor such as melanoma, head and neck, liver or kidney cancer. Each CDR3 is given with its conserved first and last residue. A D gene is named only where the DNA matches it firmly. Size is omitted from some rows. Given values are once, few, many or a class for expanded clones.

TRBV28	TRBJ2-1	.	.	CASPIIARLYNEQFF	TGTGCCAGCCCTATAATAGCGAGGCTCTACAATGAGCAGTTCTTC
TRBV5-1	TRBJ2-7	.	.	CASSLGRGQAYEQYF	TGCGCCAGCAGCTTGGGCCGAGGACAAGCCTACGAGCAGTACTTC
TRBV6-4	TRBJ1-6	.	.	CASSDGEDSPLHF	TGTGCCAGCAGTGACGGGGAAGATTCACCCCTCCACTTT
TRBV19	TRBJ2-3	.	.	CASSTRSTRLPDTQYF	TGTGCCAGTAGTACCCGCTCGACTAGACTTCCAGATACGCAGTATTTT
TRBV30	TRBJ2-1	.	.	CAWSVLAPYNEQFF	TGTGCCTGGAGTGTCCTAGCCCCCTACAATGAGCAGTTCTTC
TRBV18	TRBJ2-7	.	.	CASSPSKSSYEQYF	TGTGCCAGCTCACCATCAAAGAGCTCCTACGAGCAGTACTTC
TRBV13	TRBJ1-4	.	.	CASSGRHTNEKLFF	TGTGCCAGCAGCGGGCGACATACTAATGAAAAACTGTTTTTT
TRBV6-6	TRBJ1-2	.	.	CASSYGGFYGYTF	TGTGCCAGCAGTTACGGAGGGTTCTATGGCTACACCTTC
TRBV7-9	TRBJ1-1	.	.	CASSLRPSEAFF	TGTGCCAGCAGCTTACGCCCCAGTGAAGCTTTCTTT
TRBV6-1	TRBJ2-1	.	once	CASSGTRIGPYNEQFF	TGTGCCAGCAGTGGTACAAGGATTGGTCCCTACAATGAGCAGTTCTTC
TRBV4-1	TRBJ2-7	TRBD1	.	CASSQAGQGGHEQYF	TGCGCCAGCAGCCAAGCGGGACAGGGGGGCCACGAGCAGTACTTC
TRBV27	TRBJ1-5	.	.	CASSFGSYPNQPQHF	TGTGCCAGCAGTTTCGGGAGCTATCCCAATCAGCCCCAGCATTTT
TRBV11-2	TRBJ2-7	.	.	CASSLGQGAYEQYF	TGTGCCAGCAGCTTAGGTCAGGGCGCCTACGAGCAGTACTTC
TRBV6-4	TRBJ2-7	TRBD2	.	CASSVTLAGAYEQYF	TGTGCCAGCAGTGTAACACTAGCGGGAGCCTACGAGCAGTACTTC
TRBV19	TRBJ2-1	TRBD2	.	CASSSGTSAYNEQFF	TGTGCCAGTAGTTCCGGGACTAGCGCTTACAATGAGCAGTTCTTC
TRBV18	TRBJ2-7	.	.	CASSPGGGDHEQYF	TGTGCCAGCTCACCGGGTGGGGGCGACCACGAGCAGTACTTC
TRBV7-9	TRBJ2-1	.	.	CASSLKASSYNEQFF	TGTGCCAGCAGCTTAAAGGCTAGCTCCTACAATGAGCAGTTCTTC
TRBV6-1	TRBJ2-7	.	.	CASSEAVQGGDYEQYF	TGTGCCAGCAGTGAAGCTGTCCAGGGAGGAGACTACGAGCAGTACTTC
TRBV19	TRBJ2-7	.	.	CASSPGGRVLSYEQYF	TGTGCCAGTAGCCCTGGTGGGAGAGTCCTCTCCTACGAGCAGTACTTC
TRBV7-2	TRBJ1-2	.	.	CASSPISGGGSFNYGYTF	TGTGCCAGCAGCCCCATATCTGGGGGAGGGAGTTTTAACTATGGCTACACCTTC
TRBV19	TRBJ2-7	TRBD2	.	CASAVAGGASYEQYF	TGTGCCAGCGCCGTAGCGGGAGGCGCTTCCTACGAGCAGTACTTC
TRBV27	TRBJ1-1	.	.	CASSLSHGNTEAFF	TGTGCCAGCAGTTTAAGCCACGGTAACACTGAAGCTTTCTTT
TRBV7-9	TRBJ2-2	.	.	CASSPSETGELFF	TGTGCCAGCAGCCCAAGTGAAACCGGGGAGCTGTTTTTT
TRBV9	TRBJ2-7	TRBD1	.	CASSPDWTGKNEQYF	TGTGCCAGCAGCCCCGACTGGACAGGGAAGAACGAGCAGTACTTC
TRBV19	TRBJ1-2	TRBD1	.	CASSMAWEGADGYTF	TGTGCCAGTAGTATGGCGTGGGAGGGGGCGGACGGCTACACCTTC
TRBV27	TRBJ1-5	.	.	CASSLGGAQPQHF	TGTGCCAGCAGTTTAGGGGGTGCCCAGCCCCAGCATTTT